This is a list of T cell receptor beta chains from one sample in a study of T cell changes during pregnancy in multiple sclerosis. Here immunoSEQ multiplex PCR was the method, and the copy in TCRdb shows in-frame clones only, minus some. Among tens of thousands of clones listed, approximately 90% were seen once. Sequencing used peripheral blood, obtained in the second trimester of pregnancy. These receptors were obtained from a female donor with multiple sclerosis, enrolled in a pregnancy study. Each CDR3 is given with its conserved first and last residue. A D gene is named only where the DNA matches it firmly. Expanded clones are given a class, and other clones once, few, many or no size at all.

V: TRBV28
D: TRBD1
J: TRBJ1-6
size: once
CDR3: CASSLSDRGPQPRSPLHF
DNA: TGTGCCAGCAGTTTATCGGACAGGGGGCCTCAGCCCCGCTCACCCCTCCACTTT

V: TRBV30
D: .
J: TRBJ2-5
size: .
CDR3: CAWSVPGRETQYF
DNA: TGTGCCTGGAGTGTTCCTGGTCGGGAGACCCAGTACTTC

V: TRBV7-3
D: .
J: TRBJ1-1
size: .
CDR3: CASSLNSDTEAFF
DNA: TGTGCCAGCAGCTTAAACTCGGACACTGAAGCTTTCTTT

V: TRBV7-2
D: .
J: TRBJ1-5
size: .
CDR3: CASSLAGAEQPQHF
DNA: TGTGCCAGCAGCTTAGCGGGGGCGGAACAGCCCCAGCATTTT

V: TRBV5-1
D: TRBD1
J: TRBJ1-2
size: .
CDR3: CASSLGEGADGYTF
DNA: TGCGCCAGCAGCTTGGGAGAGGGGGCGGATGGCTACACCTTC

V: TRBV15
D: TRBD1
J: TRBJ1-4
size: .
CDR3: CATSRNRGVNEKLFF
DNA: TGTGCCACCAGCAGAAACAGGGGGGTTAATGAAAAACTGTTTTTT

V: TRBV6-5
D: .
J: TRBJ2-2
size: .
CDR3: CASTSVLNTGELFF
DNA: TGTGCCAGCACCTCGGTGCTGAACACCGGGGAGCTGTTTTTT

V: TRBV5-1
D: .
J: TRBJ2-5
size: .
CDR3: CASSSGETQYF
DNA: TGCGCCAGCAGCTCCGGAGAGACCCAGTACTTC

V: TRBV2
D: TRBD2
J: TRBJ2-3
size: .
CDR3: CASSPQRGVDTQYF
DNA: TGTGCCAGCAGTCCTCAGCGGGGTGTGGATACGCAGTATTTT

V: TRBV9
D: .
J: TRBJ1-3
size: .
CDR3: CASSPPPGANSGNTIYF
DNA: TGTGCCAGCAGCCCCCCCCCAGGGGCTAACTCTGGAAACACCATATATTTT

V: TRBV5-8
D: .
J: TRBJ2-5
size: .
CDR3: CASSFFGGIGETQYF
DNA: TGTGCCAGCAGCTTTTTTGGGGGGATTGGGGAGACCCAGTACTTC

V: TRBV9
D: TRBD2
J: TRBJ2-3
size: .
CDR3: CASSVEGTAGGPLADTQYF
DNA: TGTGCCAGCAGCGTCGAAGGCACGGCGGGGGGGCCTCTCGCAGATACGCAGTATTTT

V: TRBV9
D: TRBD1
J: TRBJ1-4
size: .
CDR3: CASSADREWRGKLFF
DNA: TGTGCCAGCAGCGCAGACAGGGAGTGGAGGGGAAAACTGTTTTTT

V: TRBV7-9
D: TRBD1
J: TRBJ1-2
size: .
CDR3: CASSFPGSRGLFYGYTF
DNA: TGTGCCAGCAGCTTCCCCGGGAGCAGGGGGTTATTCTATGGCTACACCTTC

V: TRBV6-4
D: TRBD2
J: TRBJ2-1
size: .
CDR3: CASSAVAGGSYNEQFF
DNA: TGTGCCAGCAGTGCCGTAGCGGGGGGCTCCTACAATGAGCAGTTCTTC

V: TRBV5-1
D: TRBD1
J: TRBJ1-2
size: .
CDR3: CASSLEGRQGSWDGYTF
DNA: TGCGCCAGCAGCTTGGAGGGGAGACAGGGGAGTTGGGATGGCTACACCTTC

V: TRBV11-2
D: .
J: TRBJ2-3
size: .
CDR3: CASSPYSDTQYF
DNA: TGTGCCAGCAGCCCTTATTCAGATACGCAGTATTTT

V: TRBV5-4
D: .
J: TRBJ2-1
size: once
CDR3: CASSLAKAGHNEQFF
DNA: TGTGCCAGCAGCTTGGCCAAGGCAGGCCACAATGAGCAGTTCTTC

V: TRBV28
D: TRBD1
J: TRBJ2-1
size: .
CDR3: CASSHDRGGTYNEQFF
DNA: TGTGCCAGCAGCCACGACAGGGGTGGCACCTACAATGAGCAGTTCTTC

V: TRBV4-3
D: TRBD1
J: TRBJ2-5
size: .
CDR3: CASSQYQGAPWQETQYF
DNA: TGCGCCAGCAGCCAGTATCAGGGGGCCCCTTGGCAAGAGACCCAGTACTTC

V: TRBV5-8
D: .
J: TRBJ2-1
size: .
CDR3: CASGDYTDNEQFF
DNA: TGTGCCAGCGGAGACTACACCGACAATGAGCAGTTCTTC

V: TRBV6-5
D: .
J: TRBJ2-1
size: .
CDR3: CASRTLSTLRGEQFF
DNA: TGTGCCAGCAGGACCTTGTCGACTCTTCGCGGTGAGCAGTTCTTC

V: TRBV7-3
D: TRBD1
J: TRBJ2-1
size: .
CDR3: CASSRDRASHYNEQFF
DNA: TGTGCCAGCAGCCGTGACAGGGCGTCCCACTACAATGAGCAGTTCTTC

V: TRBV6-6
D: TRBD1
J: TRBJ2-7
size: few
CDR3: CASSYSGTGPYEQYF
DNA: TGTGCCAGCAGTTACTCCGGGACAGGGCCCTACGAGCAGTACTTC

V: TRBV7-9
D: .
J: TRBJ2-3
size: .
CDR3: CASSIPSTDTQYF
DNA: TGTGCCAGCAGCATTCCTAGCACAGATACGCAGTATTTT

V: TRBV13
D: .
J: TRBJ1-2
size: .
CDR3: CASSLGAGEKHGYTF
DNA: TGTGCCAGCAGCTTAGGGGCCGGGGAGAAGCATGGCTACACCTTC

V: TRBV7-8
D: TRBD2
J: TRBJ2-1
size: .
CDR3: CASSIFSGGEQFF
DNA: TGTGCCAGCAGCATCTTTAGCGGGGGGGAGCAGTTCTTC

V: TRBV21-1
D: .
J: TRBJ1-2
size: once
CDR3: CASSKAGRAGRSIHGYTF
DNA: TGTGCCAGCAGCAAAGCGGGCAGGGCCGGCCGCTCTATTCATGGCTACACCTTC

V: TRBV7-2
D: TRBD1
J: TRBJ2-1
size: .
CDR3: CASSEQGPPYNEQFF
DNA: TGTGCCAGCAGCGAACAGGGGCCACCTTACAATGAGCAGTTCTTC

V: TRBV29-1
D: .
J: TRBJ1-5
size: .
CDR3: CSVEVGGDQPQHF
DNA: TGCAGCGTTGAAGTGGGGGGTGATCAGCCCCAGCATTTT

V: TRBV4-1
D: TRBD2
J: TRBJ2-1
size: .
CDR3: CASSHGVMTSGVYNEQFF
DNA: TGCGCCAGCAGCCATGGGGTAATGACTAGCGGGGTATACAATGAGCAGTTCTTC

V: TRBV2
D: .
J: TRBJ1-2
size: .
CDR3: CASEGGLAGYTF
DNA: TGTGCCAGCGAGGGAGGGTTGGCTGGCTACACCTTC

V: TRBV6-5
D: TRBD1
J: TRBJ2-5
size: .
CDR3: CASSYYNRGLETQYF
DNA: TGTGCCAGCAGTTACTATAACAGGGGCTTAGAGACCCAGTACTTC

V: TRBV5-1
D: .
J: TRBJ2-5
size: .
CDR3: CASSLGQNQETQYF
DNA: TGCGCCAGCAGCTTGGGGCAGAACCAAGAGACCCAGTACTTC

V: TRBV4-1
D: TRBD1
J: TRBJ1-4
size: once
CDR3: CASSHHKTTGTNEKLFF
DNA: TGCGCCAGCAGCCATCACAAAACGACAGGGACTAATGAAAAACTGTTTTTT

V: TRBV27
D: .
J: TRBJ1-6
size: .
CDR3: CASSFPISRPPLHF
DNA: TGTGCCAGCAGTTTCCCCATCAGTCGTCCACCCCTCCACTTT

V: TRBV19
D: .
J: TRBJ1-2
size: .
CDR3: CASSQRRYYGYTF
DNA: TGTGCCAGTTCCCAAAGGCGGTACTATGGCTACACCTTC

V: TRBV28
D: .
J: TRBJ2-7
size: .
CDR3: CASSPGATAYEQYF
DNA: TGTGCCAGCAGTCCAGGGGCAACAGCCTACGAGCAGTACTTC

V: TRBV18
D: .
J: TRBJ2-3
size: .
CDR3: CASSLQGQGTDTQYF
DNA: TGTGCCAGCTCACTACAGGGCCAGGGCACAGATACGCAGTATTTT

V: TRBV18
D: .
J: TRBJ2-5
size: .
CDR3: CASSPKGHTARRETQYF
DNA: TGTGCCAGCTCACCGAAGGGACATACTGCCCGGAGGGAGACCCAGTACTTC

V: TRBV13
D: .
J: TRBJ2-2
size: .
CDR3: CASAWGANTGELFF
DNA: TGTGCCAGCGCTTGGGGGGCGAACACCGGGGAGCTGTTTTTT

V: TRBV27
D: TRBD1
J: TRBJ1-3
size: .
CDR3: CASSPRGPGNTIYF
DNA: TGTGCCAGCAGCCCTAGGGGGCCTGGAAACACCATATATTTT

V: TRBV7-3
D: .
J: TRBJ2-1
size: .
CDR3: CASSRNSGYNEQFF
DNA: TGTGCCAGCAGCCGGAATAGCGGCTACAATGAGCAGTTCTTC

V: TRBV19
D: .
J: TRBJ2-3
size: .
CDR3: CASSTGGGTDTQYF
DNA: TGTGCCAGTAGTACAGGGGGAGGAACAGATACGCAGTATTTT

V: TRBV4-3
D: .
J: TRBJ2-5
size: once
CDR3: CASSQNSVRQETQYF
DNA: TGCGCCAGCAGCCAGAATAGTGTCCGGCAAGAGACCCAGTACTTC